This paragraph covers one T cell receptor beta chain sequence. Unmatched junction bases numbered 4, after V lost 1 base and J lost 5 bases. The V gene's germline CDR1 is LGHDT and CDR2 YNNKEL (reference sequence). The CDR3 runs 15 residues. These data come from a study of blood T cell repertoires in COVID-19. The protocol was immunoSEQ multiplex PCR, while the TCRdb copy is restricted to in-frame clones and leaves out a portion. In the table there are 250,000 or so clones, about 91% of which are singletons. The chain joins TRBV3-1 (or the pseudogene TRBV3-2) to TRBJ2-1; 8 nucleotides agree with TRBD2. The receptor was derived from a woman in her thirties or forties who had recovered from COVID-19. Sequencing input: peripheral blood. The CDR3 region is CASSQVGGANNEQFF. The CDR3, as DNA: TGTGCCAGCAGCCAAGTCGGGGGGGCCAACAATGAGCAGTTCTTC.